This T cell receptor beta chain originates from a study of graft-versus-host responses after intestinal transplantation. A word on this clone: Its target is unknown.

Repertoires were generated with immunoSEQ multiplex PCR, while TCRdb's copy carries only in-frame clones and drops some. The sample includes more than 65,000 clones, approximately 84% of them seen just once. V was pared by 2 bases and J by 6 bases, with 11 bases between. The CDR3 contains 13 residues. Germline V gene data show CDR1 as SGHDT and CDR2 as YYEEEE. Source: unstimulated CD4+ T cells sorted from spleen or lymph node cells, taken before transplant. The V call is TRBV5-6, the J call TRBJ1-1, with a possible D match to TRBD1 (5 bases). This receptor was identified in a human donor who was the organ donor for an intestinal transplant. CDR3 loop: CASSLSGIAEAFF. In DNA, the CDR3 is TGTGCCAGCAGCTTATCAGGGATCGCTGAAGCTTTCTTT.